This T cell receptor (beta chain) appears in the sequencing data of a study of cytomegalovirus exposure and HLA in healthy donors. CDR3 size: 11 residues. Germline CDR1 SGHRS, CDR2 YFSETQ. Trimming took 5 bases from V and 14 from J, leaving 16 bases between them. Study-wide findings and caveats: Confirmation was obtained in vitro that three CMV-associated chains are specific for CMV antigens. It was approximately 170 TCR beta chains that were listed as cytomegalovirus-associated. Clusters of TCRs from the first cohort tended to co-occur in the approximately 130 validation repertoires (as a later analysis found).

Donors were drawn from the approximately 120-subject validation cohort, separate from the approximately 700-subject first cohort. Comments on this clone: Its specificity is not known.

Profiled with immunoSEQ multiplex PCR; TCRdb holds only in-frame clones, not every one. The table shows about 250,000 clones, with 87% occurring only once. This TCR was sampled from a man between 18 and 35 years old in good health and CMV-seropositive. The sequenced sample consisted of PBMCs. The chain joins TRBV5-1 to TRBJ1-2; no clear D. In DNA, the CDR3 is TGCGCCAGCAGGCGAGATGGAGCCGTTACCTTC. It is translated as CASRRDGAVTF.